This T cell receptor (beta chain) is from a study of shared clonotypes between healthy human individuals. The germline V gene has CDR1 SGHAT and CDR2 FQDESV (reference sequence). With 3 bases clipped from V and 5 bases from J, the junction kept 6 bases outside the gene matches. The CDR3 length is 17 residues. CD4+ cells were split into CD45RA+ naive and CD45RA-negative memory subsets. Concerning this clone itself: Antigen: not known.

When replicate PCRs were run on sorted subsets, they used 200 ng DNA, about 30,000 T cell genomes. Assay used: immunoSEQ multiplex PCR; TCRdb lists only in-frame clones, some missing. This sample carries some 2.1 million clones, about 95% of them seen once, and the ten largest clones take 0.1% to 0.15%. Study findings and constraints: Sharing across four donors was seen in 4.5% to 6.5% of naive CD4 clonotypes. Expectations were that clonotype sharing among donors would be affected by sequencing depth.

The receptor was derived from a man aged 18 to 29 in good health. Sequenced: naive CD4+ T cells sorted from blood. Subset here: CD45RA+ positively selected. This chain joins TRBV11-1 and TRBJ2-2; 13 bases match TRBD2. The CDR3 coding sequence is TGTGCCAGCAGCTTGGTCCGGACTAGCGGGGGAACCGGGGAGCTGTTTTTT. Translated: CASSLVRTSGGTGELFF.